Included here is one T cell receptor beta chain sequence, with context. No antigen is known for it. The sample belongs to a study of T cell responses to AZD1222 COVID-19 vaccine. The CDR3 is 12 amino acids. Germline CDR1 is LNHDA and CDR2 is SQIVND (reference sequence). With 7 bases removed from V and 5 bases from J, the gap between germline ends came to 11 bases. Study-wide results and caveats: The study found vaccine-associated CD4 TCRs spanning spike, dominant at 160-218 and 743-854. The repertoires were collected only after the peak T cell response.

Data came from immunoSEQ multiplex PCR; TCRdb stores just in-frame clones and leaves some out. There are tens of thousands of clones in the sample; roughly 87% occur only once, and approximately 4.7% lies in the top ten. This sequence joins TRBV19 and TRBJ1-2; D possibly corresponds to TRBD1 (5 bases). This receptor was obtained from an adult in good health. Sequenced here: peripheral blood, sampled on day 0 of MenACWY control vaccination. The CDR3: CASTGARYGYTF. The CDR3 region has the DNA TGTGCCAGTACCGGGGCCCGGTATGGCTACACCTTC.